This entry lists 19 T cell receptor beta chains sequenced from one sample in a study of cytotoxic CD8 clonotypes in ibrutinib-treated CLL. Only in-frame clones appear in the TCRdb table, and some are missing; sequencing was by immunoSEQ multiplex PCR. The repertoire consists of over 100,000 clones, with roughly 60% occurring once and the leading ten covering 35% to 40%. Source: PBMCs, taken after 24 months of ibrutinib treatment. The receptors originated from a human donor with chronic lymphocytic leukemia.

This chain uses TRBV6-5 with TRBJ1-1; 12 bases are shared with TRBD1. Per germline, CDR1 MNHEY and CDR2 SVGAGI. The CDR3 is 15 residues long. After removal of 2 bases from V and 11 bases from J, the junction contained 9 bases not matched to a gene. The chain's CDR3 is CASSYGTGGPRVAFF. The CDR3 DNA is TGTGCCAGCAGTTACGGGACAGGGGGCCCCCGGGTGGCTTTCTTT.

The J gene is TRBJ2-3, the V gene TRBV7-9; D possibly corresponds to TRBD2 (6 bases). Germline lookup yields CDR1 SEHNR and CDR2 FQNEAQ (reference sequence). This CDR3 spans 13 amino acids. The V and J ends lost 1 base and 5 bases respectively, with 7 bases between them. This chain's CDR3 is CASSLVGGDTQYF. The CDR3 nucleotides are TGTGCCAGCAGCTTAGTGGGGGGAGATACGCAGTATTTT.

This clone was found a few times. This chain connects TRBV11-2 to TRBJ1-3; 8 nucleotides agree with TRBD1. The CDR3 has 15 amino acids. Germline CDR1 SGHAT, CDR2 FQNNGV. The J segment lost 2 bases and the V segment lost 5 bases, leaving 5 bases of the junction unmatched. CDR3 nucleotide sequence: TGTGCCAGCAGCCTAGGACAGGGTGCTGGAAACACCATATATTTT. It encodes CASSLGQGAGNTIYF.

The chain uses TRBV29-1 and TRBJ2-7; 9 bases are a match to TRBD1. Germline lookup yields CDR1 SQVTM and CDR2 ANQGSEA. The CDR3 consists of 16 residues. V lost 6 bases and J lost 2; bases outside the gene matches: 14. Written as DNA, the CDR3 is TGCAGCGTCCTGGGGAGAACCGGGACAGGGACCTACGAGCAGTACTTC. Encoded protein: CSVLGRTGTGTYEQYF.

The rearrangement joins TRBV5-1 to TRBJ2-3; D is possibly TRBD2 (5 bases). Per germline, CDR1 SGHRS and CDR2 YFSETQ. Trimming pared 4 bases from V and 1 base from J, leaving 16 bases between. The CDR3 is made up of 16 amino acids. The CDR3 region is CASSTRTGFGTDTQYF. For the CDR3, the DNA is TGCGCCAGCAGCACCAGAACGGGGTTCGGCACAGATACGCAGTATTTT. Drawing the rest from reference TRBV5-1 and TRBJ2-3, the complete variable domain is KAGVTQTPRYLIKTRGQQVTLSCSPISGHRSVSWYQQTPGQGLQFLFEYFSETQRNKGNFPGRFSGRQFSNSRSEMNVSTLELGDSALYLCASSTRTGFGTDTQYFGPGTRLTVL.

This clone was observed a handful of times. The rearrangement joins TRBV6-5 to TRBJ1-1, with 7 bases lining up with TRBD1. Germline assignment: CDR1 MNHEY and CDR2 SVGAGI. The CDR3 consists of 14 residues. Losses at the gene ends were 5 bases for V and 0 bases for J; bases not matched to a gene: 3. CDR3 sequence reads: CASSRGLMNTEAFF. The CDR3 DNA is TGTGCCAGCAGTAGGGGGCTAATGAACACTGAAGCTTTCTTT.

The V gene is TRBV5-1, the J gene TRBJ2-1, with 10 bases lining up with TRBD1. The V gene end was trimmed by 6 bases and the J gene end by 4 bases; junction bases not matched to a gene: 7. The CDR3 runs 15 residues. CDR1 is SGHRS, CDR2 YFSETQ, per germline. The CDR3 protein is CASKVGTGEYNEQFF. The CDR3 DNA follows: TGCGCCAGCAAGGTCGGGACAGGGGAATACAATGAGCAGTTCTTC.

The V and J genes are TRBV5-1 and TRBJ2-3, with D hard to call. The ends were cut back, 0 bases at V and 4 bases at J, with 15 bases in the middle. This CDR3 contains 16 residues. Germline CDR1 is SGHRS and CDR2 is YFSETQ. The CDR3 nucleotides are TGCGCCAGCAGCTTGGAGGACGGTCCACCCCCAGATACGCAGTATTTT. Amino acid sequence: CASSLEDGPPPDTQYF.

For the CDR3, the DNA is TGTGCCAGCAGCTTAAACGAGCGGGGGGACCCCAACACCGGGGAGCTGTTTTTT. Translated: CASSLNERGDPNTGELFF. The rearrangement joins TRBV7-3 to TRBJ2-2; TRBD2 aligns across 9 bases. J lost 2 bases, V lost 1 base, and 8 bases had no gene match. The germline V gene has CDR1 SGHTA and CDR2 FQGTGA. The CDR3 is 18 amino acids.

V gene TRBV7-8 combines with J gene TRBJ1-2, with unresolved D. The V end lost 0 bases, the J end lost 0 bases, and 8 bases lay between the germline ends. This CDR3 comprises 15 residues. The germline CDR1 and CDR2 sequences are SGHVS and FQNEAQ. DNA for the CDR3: TGTGCCAGCAGCTTAGCGGAGAGCACTAACTATGGCTACACCTTC. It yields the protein CASSLAESTNYGYTF.

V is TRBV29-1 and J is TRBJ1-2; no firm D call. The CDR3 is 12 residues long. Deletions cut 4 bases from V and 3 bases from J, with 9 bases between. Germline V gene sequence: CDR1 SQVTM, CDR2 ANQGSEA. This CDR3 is CSVVADYYGYTF. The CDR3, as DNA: TGCAGCGTTGTGGCGGATTACTATGGCTACACCTTC.

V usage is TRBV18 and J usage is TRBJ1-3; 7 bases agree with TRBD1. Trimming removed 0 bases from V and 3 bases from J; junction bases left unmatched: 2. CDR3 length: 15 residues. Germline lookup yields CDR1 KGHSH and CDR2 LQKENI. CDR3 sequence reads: CASSPPRGLGNTIYF. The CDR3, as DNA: TGTGCCAGCTCACCACCAAGGGGGCTTGGAAACACCATATATTTT.

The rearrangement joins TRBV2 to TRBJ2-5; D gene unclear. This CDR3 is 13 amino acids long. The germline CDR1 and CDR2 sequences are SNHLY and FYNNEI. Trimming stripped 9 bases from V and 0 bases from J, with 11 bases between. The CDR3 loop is CASILEYQETQYF. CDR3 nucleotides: TGTGCCAGTATACTCGAGTACCAAGAGACCCAGTACTTC.

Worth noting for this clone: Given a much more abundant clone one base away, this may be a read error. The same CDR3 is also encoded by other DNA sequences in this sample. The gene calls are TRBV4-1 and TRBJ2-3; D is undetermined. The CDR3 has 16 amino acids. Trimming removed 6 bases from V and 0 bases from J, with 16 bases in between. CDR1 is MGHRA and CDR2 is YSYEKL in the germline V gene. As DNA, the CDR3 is TGCGCCAGCAGTCGGCCGGGTGGGCTGAGCACAGATACGCAGTATTTT. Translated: CASSRPGGLSTDTQYF.

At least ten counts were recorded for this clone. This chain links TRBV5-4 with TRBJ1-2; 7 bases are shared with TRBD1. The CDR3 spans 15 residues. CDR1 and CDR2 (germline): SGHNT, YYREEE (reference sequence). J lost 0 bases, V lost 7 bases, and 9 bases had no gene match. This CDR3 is CASGDRAPANYGYTF. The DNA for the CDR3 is TGTGCCAGCGGAGACAGGGCCCCAGCTAACTATGGCTACACCTTC.

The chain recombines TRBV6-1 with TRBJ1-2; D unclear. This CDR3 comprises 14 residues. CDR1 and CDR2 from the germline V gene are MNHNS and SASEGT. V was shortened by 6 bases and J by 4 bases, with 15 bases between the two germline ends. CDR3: CASSRIGGSYGYTF. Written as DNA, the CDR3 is TGTGCCAGCAGCAGAATTGGCGGGTCCTATGGCTACACCTTC.

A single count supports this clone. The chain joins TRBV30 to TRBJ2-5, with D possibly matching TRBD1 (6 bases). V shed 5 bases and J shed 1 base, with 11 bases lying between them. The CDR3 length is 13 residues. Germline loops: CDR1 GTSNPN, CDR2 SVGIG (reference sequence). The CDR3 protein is CAWDPGVQETQYF. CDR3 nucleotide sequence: TGTGCCTGGGACCCAGGGGTCCAAGAGACCCAGTACTTC.

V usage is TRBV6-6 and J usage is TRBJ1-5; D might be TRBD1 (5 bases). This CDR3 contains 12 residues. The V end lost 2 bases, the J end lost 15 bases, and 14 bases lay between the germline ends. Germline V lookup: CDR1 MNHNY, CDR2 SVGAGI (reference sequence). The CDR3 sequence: CASSYDEGFWHF. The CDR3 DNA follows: TGTGCCAGCAGTTACGACGAGGGGTTCTGGCATTTT.

Here the CDR3 DNA reads TGTGCCAGTACCGTTACCGGGGGTGGCGAGCAGTACTTC. Translating gives CASTVTGGGEQYF. This chain joins TRBV19 and TRBJ2-7; D is possibly TRBD2 (6 bases). Trimming stripped 7 bases from V and 6 bases from J, with 16 bases between. CDR3 length: 13 residues. The V gene's germline CDR1 is LNHDA and CDR2 SQIVND (reference sequence).